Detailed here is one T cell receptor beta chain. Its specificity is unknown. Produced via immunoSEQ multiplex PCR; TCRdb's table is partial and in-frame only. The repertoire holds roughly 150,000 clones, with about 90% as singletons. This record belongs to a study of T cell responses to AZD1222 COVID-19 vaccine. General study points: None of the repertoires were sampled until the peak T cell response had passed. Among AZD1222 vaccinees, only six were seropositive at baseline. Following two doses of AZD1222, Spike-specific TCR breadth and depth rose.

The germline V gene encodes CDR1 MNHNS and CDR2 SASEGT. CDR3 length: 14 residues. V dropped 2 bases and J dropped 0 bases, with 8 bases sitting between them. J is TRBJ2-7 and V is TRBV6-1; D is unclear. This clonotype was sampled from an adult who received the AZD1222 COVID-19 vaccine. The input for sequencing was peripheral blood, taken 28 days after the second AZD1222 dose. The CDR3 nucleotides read TGTGCCAGCAGTGAAAGACACTACTCCTACGAGCAGTACTTC. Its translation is CASSERHYSYEQYF.